This T cell receptor (beta chain) is from a study of HIV-infected patients and healthy controls. The study, taken as a whole, reports: Eight alpha and eight beta V genes differed significantly in mean usage between HIV-infected patients and controls.

Trimming took off 3 bases at V and 0 bases at J, with 6 bases between the two ends. The CDR3 sequence is 13 residues long. Germline V lookup: CDR1 SGHTA, CDR2 FQGNSA. This clonotype came up a few times. Its antigen is not identified. Approximately 500 ng RNA was reverse transcribed with alpha and beta constant-region primers. Using multiplexing indices, alpha and beta chain libraries were generated apart by chain-specific third strand synthesis. A single record per CDR3 protein comes from TCRdb applying MiXCR to the 5' RACE reads. The data show 15,000 to 18,000 distinct CDR3 sequences, with 6% to 9% seen just once and under 9.5% held by the top ten. The repertoire came from unfractionated whole blood and reflected all unsorted peripheral T cells.

Source material: blood. This clonotype was sampled from an adult in good health. The chain is built from TRBV7-2 and TRBJ2-7; D not resolved. The CDR3 nucleotides read TGTGCCAGCAGCTTCATTAGCTCCTACGAGCAGTACTTC. Translating gives CASSFISSYEQYF.